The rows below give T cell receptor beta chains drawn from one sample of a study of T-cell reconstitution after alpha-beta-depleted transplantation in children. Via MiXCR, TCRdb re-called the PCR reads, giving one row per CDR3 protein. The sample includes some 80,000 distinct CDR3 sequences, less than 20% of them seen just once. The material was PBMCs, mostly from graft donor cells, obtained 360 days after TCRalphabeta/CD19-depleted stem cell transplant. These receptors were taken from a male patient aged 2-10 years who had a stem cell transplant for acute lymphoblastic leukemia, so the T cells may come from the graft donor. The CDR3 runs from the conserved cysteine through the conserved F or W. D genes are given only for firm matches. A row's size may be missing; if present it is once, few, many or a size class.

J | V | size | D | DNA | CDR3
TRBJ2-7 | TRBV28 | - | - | TGTGCCAGCAGTTTGGTAGCGAGCGAGCAGTACTTC | CASSLVASEQYF
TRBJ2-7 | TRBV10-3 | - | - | TGTGCCGTAGGAGGGCAGCGGAGCTCCTACGAGCAGTACTTC | CAVGGQRSSYEQYF
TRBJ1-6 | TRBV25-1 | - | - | TGTGCCAGCAGTACAGGGACTCAGAATTCACCCCTCCACTTT | CASSTGTQNSPLHF
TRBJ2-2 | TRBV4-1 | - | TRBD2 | TGCGCCGGCAGCCGCCCGACTAGCGCGAACACCGGGGAGCTGTTTTTT | CAGSRPTSANTGELFF
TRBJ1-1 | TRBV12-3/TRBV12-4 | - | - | TGTGCCAGCAGTTTAATATCTAGGGGGGAAGCTTTCTTT | CASSLISRGEAFF
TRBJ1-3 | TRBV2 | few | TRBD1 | TGTGCCAGCATGATGGGACAGGTGATTGTCGCTGGAAACACCATATATTTT | CASMMGQVIVAGNTIYF
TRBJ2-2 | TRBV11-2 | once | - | TGTGCCAGCAGCTTCGGAGGGCCCACCGGGGAGCTGTTTTTT | CASSFGGPTGELFF
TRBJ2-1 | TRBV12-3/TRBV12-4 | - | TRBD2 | TGTGCCAGCAAGCTCCTAGCGGGAGTCCCCTACAATGAGCAGTTCTTC | CASKLLAGVPYNEQFF
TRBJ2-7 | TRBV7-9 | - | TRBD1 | TGTGCCAGCAGCCAGAGTGGGGGACAGGCTTTCTTC | CASSQSGGQAFF
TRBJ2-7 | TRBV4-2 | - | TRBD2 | TGTGCCAGCAGCCAAGATAGCGGGAGTAAGTACGAGCAGTACTTC | CASSQDSGSKYEQYF
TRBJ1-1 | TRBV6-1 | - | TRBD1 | TGTGCCAGCAGTCAGGGGGCAGTTTTTAACACTGAAGCTTTCTTT | CASSQGAVFNTEAFF
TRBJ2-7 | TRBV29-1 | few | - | TGCAGCGTTGAATCCGGGAGTGGGTACGAGCAGTACTTC | CSVESGSGYEQYF
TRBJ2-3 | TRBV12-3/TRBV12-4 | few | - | TGTGCCAGCAGCCACCCCTGGACCCAGAGTACGCAGTATTTT | CASSHPWTQSTQYF
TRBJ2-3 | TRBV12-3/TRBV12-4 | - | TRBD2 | TGTGCCTTCCTTTTAAGACTAGCGGGTGGAAGCAGCACAGATACGCAGTATTTT | CAFLLRLAGGSSTDTQYF
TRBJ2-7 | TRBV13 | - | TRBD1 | TGTGCCAGCAGCTTAGGGACAGGGACCTACACGCAGTACTTC | CASSLGTGTYTQYF
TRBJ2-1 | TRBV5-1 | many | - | TGCGCCAGCAGCTTGGTTGCTTTTGCCTACAATGAGCAGTTCTTC | CASSLVAFAYNEQFF
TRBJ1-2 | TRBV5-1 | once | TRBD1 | TGCGCCAGCAGCTTGGGGGACAGGGCTGGCTACACCTTC | CASSLGDRAGYTF
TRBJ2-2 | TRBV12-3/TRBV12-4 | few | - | TGTGCCAGCAGACCTACAGGACCCTCGAACACCGGGGAGCTGTTTTTT | CASRPTGPSNTGELFF
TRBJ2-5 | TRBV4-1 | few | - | TGCGCCAGCAGCCAAGAAGGAAGGACAGCTCAAGAGACCCAGTACTTC | CASSQEGRTAQETQYF
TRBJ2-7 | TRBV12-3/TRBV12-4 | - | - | TGTGCCAGCAGCACCGTCGGGAACTCCTACGAGCAGTACTTC | CASSTVGNSYEQYF
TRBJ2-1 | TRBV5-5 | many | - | TGTGCCAGCAGCTTGGGGGGCGGGCAGTTCTTC | CASSLGGGQFF
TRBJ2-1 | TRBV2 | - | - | TGTGCCACCGGGACTGCCTACAATGAGCAGTTCTTC | CATGTAYNEQFF
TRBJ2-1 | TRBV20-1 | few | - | TGCAGTGCCGAAGTTCCTAGCTCCTACAATGAGCAGTTCTTC | CSAEVPSSYNEQFF
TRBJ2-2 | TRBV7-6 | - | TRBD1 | TGTGCCAGCAGCTTAGTCGACAGGGAAGAGGAGAACACCGGGGAGCTGTTTTTT | CASSLVDREEENTGELFF
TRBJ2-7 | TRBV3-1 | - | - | TGTGCCAGCAGCCAAGGCAGGGACCACGAGCAGTACTTC | CASSQGRDHEQYF
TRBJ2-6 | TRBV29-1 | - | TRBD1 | TGCAGCGTTGGTGGGACAGGCGTCTCTGGGGCCAACGTCCTGACTTTC | CSVGGTGVSGANVLTF
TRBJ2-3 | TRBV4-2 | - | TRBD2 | TGTGCCAGCAGGATGGGGGGACTAGCATTTTCAGATACGCAGTATTTT | CASRMGGLAFSDTQYF
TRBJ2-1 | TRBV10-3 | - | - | TGTGCCATCAAAGGGGGGCTATCCAACAATGAGCAGTTCTTC | CAIKGGLSNNEQFF
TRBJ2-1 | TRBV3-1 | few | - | TGTGCCAGCAGCCAAACGGGGGAGAATGAGCAGTTCTTC | CASSQTGENEQFF
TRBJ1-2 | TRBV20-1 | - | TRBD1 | TGCAGTGCTAGATCCCCGGACAGGGCGAACTATGGCTACACCTTC | CSARSPDRANYGYTF
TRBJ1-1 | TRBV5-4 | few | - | TGTGCCAGCAGCCGGACAGCTTTGAACACTGAAGCTTTCTTT | CASSRTALNTEAFF
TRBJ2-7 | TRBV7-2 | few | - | TGTGCCAGCAGCCGCACCGGAAACTACGAGCAGTACTTC | CASSRTGNYEQYF
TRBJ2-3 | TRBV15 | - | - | TGTGCCACCAGCAGCTCAAAGACATCAGATACGCAGTATTTT | CATSSSKTSDTQYF